This note documents a single T cell receptor (beta chain) sequence. This CDR3 has 13 residues. The V gene lost 5 bases and the J gene lost 5 bases, with 9 bases spanning the gap. The germline V gene encodes CDR1 MNHEY and CDR2 SVGAGI. The table came from immunoSEQ multiplex PCR; TCRdb's copy has only in-frame clones and leaves some out. The data contain about 43,000 clones, approximately 91% of them singletons. This sample was included in a study of T cell changes during pregnancy in multiple sclerosis. This chain uses TRBV6-5 with TRBJ2-2, with no clear D. The sequence derives from a female donor with multiple sclerosis, enrolled in a pregnancy study. Material for sequencing was PBMCs (not recorded whether the cells were cultured). CDR3 amino acids: CASSGKTTGELFF. The CDR3 nucleotides read TGTGCCAGCAGTGGGAAGACTACCGGGGAGCTGTTTTTT.